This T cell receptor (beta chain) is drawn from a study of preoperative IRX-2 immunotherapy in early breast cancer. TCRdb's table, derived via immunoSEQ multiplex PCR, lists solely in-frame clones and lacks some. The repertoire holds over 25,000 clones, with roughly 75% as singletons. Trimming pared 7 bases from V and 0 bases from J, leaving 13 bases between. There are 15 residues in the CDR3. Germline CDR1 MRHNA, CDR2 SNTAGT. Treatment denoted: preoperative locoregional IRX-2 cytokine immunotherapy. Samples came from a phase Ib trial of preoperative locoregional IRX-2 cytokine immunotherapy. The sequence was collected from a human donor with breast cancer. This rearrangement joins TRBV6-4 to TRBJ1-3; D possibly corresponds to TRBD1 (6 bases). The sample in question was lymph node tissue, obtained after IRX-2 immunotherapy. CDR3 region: CASKYGQSSGNTIYF. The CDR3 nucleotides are TGTGCCAGCAAATACGGACAGAGCTCTGGAAACACCATATATTTT.